The entry below describes one T cell receptor beta chain. Its cognate antigen is unknown. This sample was taken from a study of human T cells and chemical hapten exposure. Looking at the study overall: Investigators sensitized roughly 2 cm by roughly 2 cm of upper inner arm skin with 2% DPC. Study conclusions and caveats: In comparison with controls, expanded TCRs gave rise to a significantly larger number of large CDR3 similarity clusters.

The CDR3 contains 15 residues. Germline assignment: CDR1 SEHNR and CDR2 FQNEAQ (reference sequence). The junction had 6 bases not matched to a gene; V was cut back by 5 bases and J by 2 bases. Time point reported: patch test 1, 2 weeks after DPC sensitization. Indicated treatment: therapeutic diphenylcyclopropenone sensitization with weekly scalp DPC. Under the authors' procedure: Sample TCR counts, which ranged from roughly 23,224 to 750,000, had a median of about 100,000. MiXCR, applied by TCRdb to the RACE reads, yields one record per CDR3 protein. It is TCRdb's table, rather than the study itself, that gives the V and J calls and clone size. This table has nearly 350,000 distinct CDR3 sequences, around 7% appearing once.

This specimen was whole blood, taken in connection with sensitization to the hapten diphenylcyclopropenone (DPC). This clonotype was sampled from a young woman with alopecia areata. Some clones in this sample may be carry-over from other donors' samples. The J gene is TRBJ2-3, the V gene TRBV7-9; 8 bases match TRBD2. CDR3 sequence reads: CASSISGGDTDTQYF. In DNA, the CDR3 is TGTGCCAGCAGCATAAGCGGGGGAGACACAGATACGCAGTATTTT.